A selection of T cell receptor beta chains follows, all from one sample in a study of glioma-infiltrating T cells. TCRdb independently ran MiXCR on the multiplex PCR reads; one entry per CDR3 protein. The sample carries some 130,000 distinct CDR3 sequences, 24% recorded once. The sample taken for sequencing was glioma tissue, nonneoplastic brain tissue, or PBMCs (not recorded which). These receptors were obtained from a human donor with low-grade glioma or glioblastoma, undergoing nonglioma brain surgery, or in good health (not recorded which). Both conserved end residues are part of each CDR3. D genes are given only for firm matches. Part of the rows lack a size; the others show once, few, many or a class for expanded clones.

d_gene	v_gene	abundance	j_gene	CDR3nt	CDR3aa
.	TRBV7-9	.	TRBJ1-1	TGTGCCAGCAGCTTAGTCGCCAGGGAGGTGACTGAAGCTTTCTTT	CASSLVAREVTEAFF
TRBD1	TRBV7-3	few	TRBJ2-1	TGTGCCAGCAGCTTTTACCCTTGGGACAGGGCGGACAATGAGCAGTTCTTC	CASSFYPWDRADNEQFF
.	TRBV7-2	once	TRBJ1-2	TGTGCCAGCAACGTTTTCGGCGGAGTGGGCTACACCTTC	CASNVFGGVGYTF
.	TRBV2	many	TRBJ1-5	TGTGCCAGCAGTCCGGGTCCGGGGCAGCCCCAGCATTTT	CASSPGPGQPQHF
.	TRBV24-1	few	TRBJ2-3	TGTGCCACCAGTGATCACTTACTAGCAACAGATACGCAGTATTTT	CATSDHLLATDTQYF
.	TRBV20-1	few	TRBJ1-6	TGCAGTGCGGAAAACCGGGACGGTCCGAGCTCCTATAATTCACCCCTCCACTTT	CSAENRDGPSSYNSPLHF
.	TRBV10-3	few	TRBJ1-1	TGTGCCATCAGTGGCCAGGCGAACACTGAAGCTTTCTTT	CAISGQANTEAFF
.	TRBV6-5	few	TRBJ2-7	TGTGCCAGCAGTTACGCCGCAAGCTCCTACGAGCAGTACTTC	CASSYAASSYEQYF
.	TRBV19	.	TRBJ2-1	TGTGCCAGTAGCCATCAGAGCTACAATGAGCAGTTCTTC	CASSHQSYNEQFF
.	TRBV5-4	.	TRBJ1-2	TGTGCCAGCAGCTTGCTGGGGGGGGATGGCTACACCTTC	CASSLLGGDGYTF
.	TRBV7-9	.	TRBJ1-2	TGTGCCAGCAGCCCTGGGGTAGGGCCCCTCTATGGCTACACCTTC	CASSPGVGPLYGYTF
.	TRBV4-2	.	TRBJ2-1	TGTGCCAGCAGCCAAGACCTGGGGTATGAGCAGTTCTTC	CASSQDLGYEQFF
TRBD2	TRBV6-2/TRBV6-3	once	TRBJ2-2	TGTGCCAGCAGCCGGCTCCTAGCGGGGGCGAATACCGGGGAGCTTTTTTTT	CASSRLLAGANTGELFF
TRBD2	TRBV2	few	TRBJ2-3	TGTGCCAGCAGTCCTAGCGGGGGGAATGCAGATACGCAGTATTTT	CASSPSGGNADTQYF
.	TRBV24-1	.	TRBJ2-1	TGTGCCACCGGGGCGGGGTGGGCCTACAATGAGCAGTTCTTC	CATGAGWAYNEQFF
TRBD1	TRBV11-2	few	TRBJ2-3	TGTGCCAGCACAAGACAGGGTCAAGATACGCAGTATTTT	CASTRQGQDTQYF
.	TRBV24-1	.	TRBJ2-3	TGTGCCACCAGTGCACTTGAAGACACAGGCAGCAATACGCAGTATTTT	CATSALEDTGSNTQYF
.	TRBV28	few	TRBJ2-1	TGTGCCAGCAGTTCCGGGAGTACCTACAATGAGCAGTTCTTC	CASSSGSTYNEQFF
TRBD2	TRBV7-9	many	TRBJ2-1	TGTGCCAGCAGCTTGGGACTAGCGGGGGGTGAGCAGTTCTTC	CASSLGLAGGEQFF
.	TRBV14	few	TRBJ1-3	TGTGCCAGCAGCCAAGGCAGGGTAAACACCATATATTTT	CASSQGRVNTIYF
.	TRBV4-2	many	TRBJ2-5	TGTGCCAGCAGCCTAGAAGGGGGGGGAATCCAAGAGACCCAGTACTTC	CASSLEGGGIQETQYF
TRBD1	TRBV6-1	.	TRBJ1-5	TGTGCCAGCTCCCCTACAGGGGCCGGCAATCAGCCCCAGCATTTT	CASSPTGAGNQPQHF
TRBD1	TRBV28	.	TRBJ1-4	TGTGCCAGCAGTCTCCCCGGGACAGTAGCTGAAAAACTGTTTTTT	CASSLPGTVAEKLFF
TRBD1	TRBV18	.	TRBJ1-5	TGTGCCAGCTCACCCCGGGACAGGGGTTCTAATCAGCCCCAGCATTTT	CASSPRDRGSNQPQHF
.	TRBV3-1	.	TRBJ1-1	TGTGCCAGCAGCCCCCCCCGGACATTGAACACTGAAGCTTTCTTT	CASSPPRTLNTEAFF
.	TRBV11-2	few	TRBJ2-3	TGTGCCAGCACCGCAGGGGCGTCGGGCACAGATACGCAGTATTTT	CASTAGASGTDTQYF
.	TRBV20-1	few	TRBJ1-2	TGCAGTGCTTACCCGCCGGGGGCCGTAGCCTATGGCTACACCTTC	CSAYPPGAVAYGYTF
.	TRBV12-3/TRBV12-4	few	TRBJ1-1	TGTGCCAGCAGTCGTTTAGGGAGGATGAACACTGAAGCTTTCTTT	CASSRLGRMNTEAFF
TRBD1	TRBV19	few	TRBJ1-5	TGTGCCAGTATCCCGACAGGGGTGGGCAATCAGCCCCAGCATTTT	CASIPTGVGNQPQHF
.	TRBV20-1	.	TRBJ1-4	TGCAGTGCTAGAGGGGGAGAAAATGAAAAACTGTTTTTT	CSARGGENEKLFF
.	TRBV7-2	few	TRBJ1-2	TGTGCCAGCAGCTTAGATTGGGGGCAAGGCTACACCTTC	CASSLDWGQGYTF
.	TRBV4-1	few	TRBJ2-5	TGCGCCAGCAGCCAATGGAGAGCGGAGACCCAGTACTTC	CASSQWRAETQYF
TRBD1	TRBV28	many	TRBJ2-3	TGTGCCACTGCGGGACAGGGAAGGGCAGATACGCAGTATTTT	CATAGQGRADTQYF
TRBD1	TRBV6-1	many	TRBJ1-6	TGTGCCAGCAGTGACGACAGGGTCGCACCCCTCCACTTT	CASSDDRVAPLHF
.	TRBV7-6	.	TRBJ1-1	TGTGCCAGCAGCCCAGACGAGATTGAAGCTTTCTTT	CASSPDEIEAFF
.	TRBV5-1	.	TRBJ1-1	TGCGCCAGCAGCCCCGTAGGGAACACTGAAGCTTTCTTT	CASSPVGNTEAFF
TRBD1	TRBV20-1	many	TRBJ1-2	TGCAGTGCTTTTCCCGGGACAGACTATGGCTACACCTTC	CSAFPGTDYGYTF
TRBD1	TRBV12-3/TRBV12-4	.	TRBJ1-4	TGTGCCAGCAGTTCCAGGGGGACTGAAAAACTGTTTTTT	CASSSRGTEKLFF
TRBD2	TRBV2	few	TRBJ2-3	TGTGCCAGCAGTGAAATAGCGGGGGTGGATACGCAGTATTTT	CASSEIAGVDTQYF
TRBD1	TRBV12-3/TRBV12-4	.	TRBJ2-1	TGTGCCAGCAGTCCACCGGGGACAGGGGCCTACAATGAGCAGTTCTTC	CASSPPGTGAYNEQFF
TRBD2	TRBV12-3/TRBV12-4	.	TRBJ2-1	TGTGCCAGCGGTACCCCGGGACTAGCGTCCAATGAGCAGTTCTTC	CASGTPGLASNEQFF
TRBD1	TRBV7-3	.	TRBJ2-1	TGTGCCAGCAGTCACCGGGACAGGGGACTCAATGAGCAGTTCTTC	CASSHRDRGLNEQFF
.	TRBV4-2	.	TRBJ2-3	TGTGCCAGCAGCCAAGGCCAGATGCCAGATACGCAGTATTTT	CASSQGQMPDTQYF
.	TRBV20-1	.	TRBJ1-1	TGCAGTGCTAGGAGGTTGGGCCGACAGTTGGTCGCCGAAGCTTTCTTT	CSARRLGRQLVAEAFF
.	TRBV5-1	few	TRBJ1-1	TGCGCCAGCAGCTTGGTTCTGGGGCCGAACACTGAAGCTTTCTTT	CASSLVLGPNTEAFF
.	TRBV5-4	.	TRBJ1-1	TGTGCCAGCAGCTCTCCCGCGAGGGTGAACACTGAAGCTTTCTTT	CASSSPARVNTEAFF
TRBD1	TRBV5-4	once	TRBJ1-2	TGTGCCAGCAGCCATCCACAGGGGCCTCTTGGCTACACCTTC	CASSHPQGPLGYTF
TRBD2	TRBV7-2	.	TRBJ2-1	TGTGCCAGCAGCTCCAGCCATAGCGGGCTCTACTACAATGAGCAGTTCTTC	CASSSSHSGLYYNEQFF
.	TRBV28	many	TRBJ2-1	TGTGCCAGCAGTTCTCTTCGATGGGACGGAGAGCAGTTCTTC	CASSSLRWDGEQFF
.	TRBV2	.	TRBJ1-6	TGTGCCAGCTGGTACACCCATAATTCACCCCTCCACTTT	CASWYTHNSPLHF
TRBD1	TRBV2	.	TRBJ2-2	TGTGCCAGCAAGGGACAGGGGAACACCGGGGAGCTGTTTTTT	CASKGQGNTGELFF
.	TRBV24-1	few	TRBJ2-5	TGTGCCACCAGTGATCCGGTAAACGAGGACCAGTACTTC	CATSDPVNEDQYF
.	TRBV6-1	few	TRBJ1-3	TGTGCCAGCAGTGACGACTCTGGAAACACCATATATTTT	CASSDDSGNTIYF
TRBD1	TRBV6-1	many	TRBJ1-1	TGTGCCAGCAGACCAGGGGGCAGGGGAATGAACACTGAAGCTTTCTTT	CASRPGGRGMNTEAFF
.	TRBV7-2	.	TRBJ2-2	TGTGCCAGCAGCTTAGACCGGGGACGGATCGAGGAGCTGTTTTTT	CASSLDRGRIEELFF
TRBD1	TRBV20-1	medium-sized	TRBJ1-1	TGCAGTGCTAGAGATCCGGGACAGGGTGGTTACACTGAAGCTTTCTTT	CSARDPGQGGYTEAFF
.	TRBV7-2	few	TRBJ1-4	TGTGCCAGCAGCTCGCCCGAGCAGGGAATTGAAAAACTGTTTTTT	CASSSPEQGIEKLFF